A selection of T cell receptor beta chains follows, all from one sample in a study of T cell changes during pregnancy in multiple sclerosis. TCRdb's copy holds only in-frame clones and misses some; the assay was immunoSEQ multiplex PCR. The table records about 40,000 clones, 90% to 95% of them present only once. The specimen was CD4+ T cells from peripheral blood mononuclear cells, collected in the third trimester of pregnancy. The receptors were gathered from a female donor in good health, enrolled as a control in a pregnancy study. The CDR3 runs from the conserved cysteine through the conserved F or W. A D gene is named only where the DNA matches it firmly. Clone size is shown for a subset of rows, as once, few, many or a class of expanded clone.

V gene	J gene	clone size	D gene	CDR3 DNA	CDR3 protein
TRBV23-1	TRBJ2-7	-	-	TGCGCCGACGGAGTTGGGGCTCCCCTATACGAGCAGTACTTC	CADGVGAPLYEQYF
TRBV2	TRBJ1-1	medium-sized	TRBD1	TGTGCCAGCAGTTCCCAGGGGGCTGGCACTGAAGCTTTCTTT	CASSSQGAGTEAFF
TRBV28	TRBJ2-1	-	TRBD2	TGTGCCAGCAGACCCGGGGGAAGCGGGACGTACAATGAGCAGTTCTTC	CASRPGGSGTYNEQFF
TRBV5-4	TRBJ2-1	-	TRBD2	TGTGCCAGCAGCTTGTTTAGCGGGAGCTCCTACAATGAGCAGTTCTTC	CASSLFSGSSYNEQFF
TRBV7-3	TRBJ2-1	-	-	TGTGCCAGCAGCTTAAATCTCGAGAATGAGCAGTTCTTC	CASSLNLENEQFF
TRBV9	TRBJ1-2	-	-	TGTGCCAGCAGCGTAGGAGCAATAGGGGGCTATGGCTACACCTTC	CASSVGAIGGYGYTF
TRBV9	TRBJ2-1	-	TRBD1	TGTGCCAGCAGCGTTTCGGACAGGGCCTTTAATGAGCAGTTCTTC	CASSVSDRAFNEQFF
TRBV5-1	TRBJ2-1	-	-	TGCGCCAGCACCCCGGGCGGGGGCCCGTACAATGAGCAGTTCTTC	CASTPGGGPYNEQFF
TRBV19	TRBJ2-1	-	TRBD2	TGTGCCAGTAGTAATAGCGGGGGGGCGTACAATGAGCAGTTCTTC	CASSNSGGAYNEQFF
TRBV4-1	TRBJ1-1	-	-	TGCGCCAGCAGCCCGGACTCTCTCGACACTGAAGCTTTCTTT	CASSPDSLDTEAFF
TRBV5-6	TRBJ2-7	once	TRBD1	TGTGCCAGCAGCTCCAGGACAGGGGCCATCTACGAGCAGTACTTC	CASSSRTGAIYEQYF
TRBV25-1	TRBJ1-4	-	TRBD1	TGTGCCAGCAGGCCGGGACAGGGATTTAATGAAAAACTGTTTTTT	CASRPGQGFNEKLFF
TRBV19	TRBJ2-1	-	TRBD2	TGTGCCAGTAGTCCGGGAGGGGGGACTAGTCGGTTCTTC	CASSPGGGTSRFF
TRBV27	TRBJ2-5	-	TRBD2	TGTGCCAGCAGTTCGGTTAGCGGGGCGGCGACCCAGTACTTC	CASSSVSGAATQYF
TRBV28	TRBJ1-5	-	TRBD1	TGTGCCAGCAGTAAGACAGGGGCGGGGAATCAGCCCCAGCATTTT	CASSKTGAGNQPQHF
TRBV5-4	TRBJ2-3	-	-	TGTGCCAGCAGCTTGAGTGGAGCAGATACGCAGTATTTT	CASSLSGADTQYF
TRBV21-1	TRBJ2-5	-	-	TGTGCCAGCAGCGGGGGGACTAGCGGGGGTAAGACCCAGTACTTC	CASSGGTSGGKTQYF
TRBV27	TRBJ2-5	-	TRBD2	TGTGCCAGCAGTCGGACTAGCGGGAGGCAAGAGACCCAGTACTTC	CASSRTSGRQETQYF
TRBV29-1	TRBJ2-1	-	-	TGCAGCGCTACTGGGGGAGGCGAGCAGTTCTTC	CSATGGGEQFF
TRBV11-3	TRBJ2-7	-	-	TGTGCCAGCAGCTTAGATCAACAGCAGACCTACGAGCAGTACTTC	CASSLDQQQTYEQYF
TRBV7-9	TRBJ2-1	-	-	TGTGCCAGCAGTCCACTCACCCCCTACAATGAGCAGTTCTTC	CASSPLTPYNEQFF
TRBV19	TRBJ1-1	-	TRBD1	TGTGCCAGTAGTACAAACAGGGGGAACACTGAAGCTTTCTTT	CASSTNRGNTEAFF
TRBV10-1	TRBJ2-1	-	TRBD1	TGCGCCAGCAGTGGGGGACAGGTATACAATGAGCAGTTCTTC	CASSGGQVYNEQFF
TRBV18	TRBJ1-4	-	TRBD1	TGTGCCAGCTCATCCTCCGGGACAGAAGTTGCAACTAATGAAAAACTGTTTTTT	CASSSSGTEVATNEKLFF
TRBV7-3	TRBJ2-1	few	-	TGTGCCAGCAGAGCACGAGGAGGCGGTACCGATGAGCAGTTCTTC	CASRARGGGTDEQFF
TRBV7-3	TRBJ2-2	once	TRBD1	TGTGCCAGCAGGGCCCTGGACAGGTCGAACACCGGGGAGCTGTTTTTT	CASRALDRSNTGELFF
TRBV6-6	TRBJ1-2	-	-	TGTGCCAGCAGCCAACCTGACAGTCCGTCCGGCTACACCTTC	CASSQPDSPSGYTF
TRBV7-9	TRBJ2-7	once	-	TGTGCCAGCAGCTTGCCCGGGTGGGTTGAGCAGTACTTC	CASSLPGWVEQYF
TRBV4-1	TRBJ2-3	-	-	TGCGCCAGCAGCCAAGAGTTGGCCTTCACAGATACGCAGTATTTT	CASSQELAFTDTQYF
TRBV5-6	TRBJ1-5	-	TRBD1	TGTGCCAGCAGCTTCTTCCTCGACAGGGCCCAAAGCAATCAGCCCCAGCATTTT	CASSFFLDRAQSNQPQHF
TRBV6-1	TRBJ1-5	-	TRBD1	TGTGCCAGCAGTGAAAGAGGGGGCCTCAATCAGCCCCAGCATTTT	CASSERGGLNQPQHF
TRBV2	TRBJ2-5	few	TRBD1	TGTGCCAGCAGACCCGACAGGGTGGAGACCCAGTACTTC	CASRPDRVETQYF
TRBV19	TRBJ2-6	-	-	TGTGCCAGTATCATGAGAGGGGCCAACGTCCTGACTTTC	CASIMRGANVLTF
TRBV7-2	TRBJ2-1	-	TRBD2	TGTGCCAGCAGCTTAGAACTAGCGGGGGGTCGAGAGCAGTTCTTC	CASSLELAGGREQFF
TRBV29-1	TRBJ1-2	-	-	TGCAGCGTTGATCCCTCCTACACCTTC	CSVDPSYTF
TRBV7-2	TRBJ2-4	-	TRBD1	TGTGCCAGCAGCTTAGCTAGGGGACAGGGGCTTCTAGCCAAAAACATTCAGTACTTC	CASSLARGQGLLAKNIQYF
TRBV6-1	TRBJ1-1	-	TRBD1	TGTGCCAGCAGTGAAGCCACAGGGGGCTATACTGAAGCTTTCTTT	CASSEATGGYTEAFF
TRBV5-6	TRBJ1-2	-	-	TGTGCCAGCAGCTTGGCCTTACAGGAGGGCTATGGCTACACCTTC	CASSLALQEGYGYTF